The rows below give T cell receptor beta chains drawn from one sample of a study of blood T cell repertoires in COVID-19. The protocol was immunoSEQ multiplex PCR, while the TCRdb copy is restricted to in-frame clones and leaves out a portion. The profile covers 180,000 or so clones, with approximately 88% appearing a single time and over 10% taken by the ten largest. Sample: PBMCs or T cells enriched from blood (not recorded which). These receptors were taken from a woman in her fifties or sixties who had recovered from COVID-19. Each CDR3 is given with its conserved first and last residue. A D gene is named only where the DNA matches it firmly. Only some rows state a clone size, as once, few, many or a class for expanded clones.

abundance: -; len: 14; d_gene: TRBD1; v_gene: TRBV27; j_gene: TRBJ2-5; CDR3aa: CASKRTGGRETQYF; CDR3nt: TGTGCCAGCAAGAGGACAGGGGGGAGGGAGACCCAGTACTTC
abundance: -; len: 15; d_gene: TRBD1; v_gene: TRBV6-4; j_gene: TRBJ1-1; CDR3aa: CASSASGQGVAEAFF; CDR3nt: TGTGCCAGCAGTGCCTCTGGACAGGGGGTCGCTGAAGCTTTCTTT
abundance: -; len: 13; d_gene: -; v_gene: TRBV7-3; j_gene: TRBJ1-1; CDR3aa: CASSAPLRTEAFF; CDR3nt: TGTGCCAGCAGCGCCCCCCTTCGGACTGAAGCTTTCTTT
abundance: -; len: 14; d_gene: TRBD1; v_gene: TRBV2; j_gene: TRBJ1-5; CDR3aa: CAIRTGEGNQPQHF; CDR3nt: TGTGCCATACGGACAGGGGAGGGCAATCAGCCCCAGCATTTT
abundance: -; len: 15; d_gene: TRBD2; v_gene: TRBV7-9; j_gene: TRBJ2-5; CDR3aa: CASSLGGGLQETQYF; CDR3nt: TGTGCCAGCAGCTTAGGCGGGGGGCTCCAAGAGACCCAGTACTTC
abundance: once; len: 15; d_gene: TRBD1; v_gene: TRBV24-1; j_gene: TRBJ2-1; CDR3aa: CATSPTGTGHNEQFF; CDR3nt: TGTGCCACCAGCCCCACCGGGACAGGGCACAATGAGCAGTTCTTC
abundance: -; len: 15; d_gene: -; v_gene: TRBV18; j_gene: TRBJ1-5; CDR3aa: CASSPAQGREQPQHF; CDR3nt: TGTGCCAGCTCACCCGCTCAGGGGAGAGAGCAGCCCCAGCATTTT
abundance: once; len: 16; d_gene: -; v_gene: TRBV15; j_gene: TRBJ2-1; CDR3aa: CATSREGLRIDNEQFF; CDR3nt: TGTGCCACCAGCAGAGAGGGACTTCGAATCGACAATGAGCAGTTCTTC
abundance: -; len: 11; d_gene: -; v_gene: TRBV29-1; j_gene: TRBJ2-1; CDR3aa: CSVGVGGEQFF; CDR3nt: TGCAGCGTTGGGGTGGGAGGCGAGCAGTTCTTC
abundance: -; len: 14; d_gene: -; v_gene: TRBV7-9; j_gene: TRBJ1-1; CDR3aa: CASSFTGSNTEAFF; CDR3nt: TGTGCCAGCAGCTTTACAGGATCCAACACTGAAGCTTTCTTT
abundance: -; len: 16; d_gene: TRBD2; v_gene: TRBV5-1; j_gene: TRBJ2-3; CDR3aa: CASSLRLAGGTDTQYF; CDR3nt: TGCGCCAGCAGCTTGCGACTAGCGGGGGGCACAGATACGCAGTATTTT
abundance: -; len: 15; d_gene: TRBD2; v_gene: TRBV18; j_gene: TRBJ2-1; CDR3aa: CASSPLAGGLNEQFF; CDR3nt: TGTGCCAGCTCACCACTAGCGGGGGGGCTAAATGAGCAGTTCTTC
abundance: -; len: 15; d_gene: TRBD1; v_gene: TRBV10-1; j_gene: TRBJ1-2; CDR3aa: CASTGEEISWYGYTF; CDR3nt: TGCGCTAGCACAGGGGAAGAGATTTCCTGGTATGGCTACACCTTC
abundance: -; len: 14; d_gene: -; v_gene: TRBV28; j_gene: TRBJ2-3; CDR3aa: CASRLGTSTDTQYF; CDR3nt: TGTGCCAGCCGTCTAGGGACTAGCACAGATACGCAGTATTTT
abundance: -; len: 11; d_gene: -; v_gene: TRBV7-9; j_gene: TRBJ2-5; CDR3aa: CASSRDLTQYF; CDR3nt: TGTGCCAGCAGCAGAGATTTGACCCAGTACTTC
abundance: -; len: 17; d_gene: -; v_gene: TRBV9; j_gene: TRBJ1-3; CDR3aa: CASSVGGQAGPGNTIYF; CDR3nt: TGTGCCAGCAGCGTGGGGGGGCAAGCGGGACCTGGAAACACCATATATTTT
abundance: -; len: 15; d_gene: -; v_gene: TRBV16; j_gene: TRBJ1-5; CDR3aa: CASSQSGNSNQPQHF; CDR3nt: TGTGCCAGCAGCCAAAGCGGGAATAGCAATCAGCCCCAGCATTTT
abundance: -; len: 13; d_gene: -; v_gene: TRBV5-6; j_gene: TRBJ1-5; CDR3aa: CASSYQGNQPQHF; CDR3nt: TGTGCCAGCAGTTATCAGGGGAATCAGCCCCAGCATTTT
abundance: -; len: 16; d_gene: -; v_gene: TRBV3-1/TRBV3-2; j_gene: TRBJ2-2; CDR3aa: CASSQDSRAPKGELFF; CDR3nt: TGTGCCAGCAGCCAAGACTCCCGCGCCCCGAAGGGGGAGCTGTTTTTT
abundance: once; len: 14; d_gene: -; v_gene: TRBV11-2; j_gene: TRBJ2-7; CDR3aa: CASSLYSPKYEQYF; CDR3nt: TGTGCCAGCAGCTTATACTCCCCGAAGTACGAGCAGTACTTC
abundance: -; len: 15; d_gene: TRBD2; v_gene: TRBV4-2; j_gene: TRBJ2-5; CDR3aa: CASSHPTSGSGTQYF; CDR3nt: TGTGCCAGCAGCCACCCGACTAGCGGCTCGGGGACCCAGTACTTC
abundance: -; len: 15; d_gene: -; v_gene: TRBV4-2; j_gene: TRBJ2-1; CDR3aa: CASSQGREWSNEQFF; CDR3nt: TGTGCCAGCAGCCAGGGCAGGGAATGGAGCAATGAGCAGTTCTTC
abundance: -; len: 17; d_gene: TRBD1; v_gene: TRBV10-3; j_gene: TRBJ1-6; CDR3aa: CAISESTQGQKNSPLHF; CDR3nt: TGTGCCATCAGTGAGAGTACGCAGGGACAGAAAAATTCACCCCTCCACTTT
abundance: -; len: 13; d_gene: -; v_gene: TRBV6-5; j_gene: TRBJ2-3; CDR3aa: CASNSGDTDTQYF; CDR3nt: TGTGCCAGCAATTCGGGGGACACAGATACGCAGTATTTT
abundance: -; len: 13; d_gene: -; v_gene: TRBV5-4; j_gene: TRBJ2-7; CDR3aa: CASREQVFGEQYF; CDR3nt: TGTGCCAGCAGAGAGCAGGTCTTTGGGGAGCAGTACTTC
abundance: -; len: 15; d_gene: -; v_gene: TRBV3-1/TRBV3-2; j_gene: TRBJ1-3; CDR3aa: CASSHVLVSGNTIYF; CDR3nt: TGTGCCAGCAGCCACGTCCTTGTCTCTGGAAACACCATATATTTT
abundance: -; len: 14; d_gene: -; v_gene: TRBV5-1; j_gene: TRBJ1-2; CDR3aa: CASSLQDPDYGYTF; CDR3nt: TGCGCCAGCAGCTTACAGGATCCCGACTATGGCTACACCTTC
abundance: -; len: 16; d_gene: -; v_gene: TRBV2; j_gene: TRBJ1-6; CDR3aa: CASSVRQASPNSPLHF; CDR3nt: TGTGCCAGCAGTGTTCGACAGGCGAGCCCTAATTCACCCCTCCACTTT
abundance: -; len: 14; d_gene: -; v_gene: TRBV4-2; j_gene: TRBJ2-5; CDR3aa: CASSQDLSGETQYF; CDR3nt: TGTGCCAGCAGCCAAGATTTGTCGGGAGAGACCCAGTACTTC
abundance: few; len: 14; d_gene: TRBD1; v_gene: TRBV2; j_gene: TRBJ1-6; CDR3aa: CATLKGQGNSPLHF; CDR3nt: TGTGCCACCCTTAAGGGACAGGGTAATTCACCCCTCCACTTT
abundance: few; len: 14; d_gene: TRBD2; v_gene: TRBV2; j_gene: TRBJ2-5; CDR3aa: CASSGLADEETQYF; CDR3nt: TGTGCCAGCAGCGGACTAGCGGACGAAGAGACCCAGTACTTC